This is a list of T cell receptor beta chains from one sample in a study of control samples from healthy donors and cancer patients. The repertoire was sequenced with immunoSEQ multiplex PCR; TCRdb's copy has only in-frame clones and lacks some. Of under 200,000 clones in the sample, approximately 93% were seen once. Sequenced: blood. The receptors come from a woman aged 40-49 years in good health. Both conserved end residues are part of each CDR3. Each record gives: clone size, V gene, D gene, J gene, CDR3 DNA, CDR3 protein. A D gene is named only where the DNA matches it firmly. Only some rows state a clone size, as once, few, many or a class for expanded clones.

size: NA; V: TRBV5-1; D: TRBD2; J: TRBJ2-7; DNA: TGCGCCAGCAGCCGAGGCTCCGGGACTAGCGGGGGCTCCTACGAGCAGTACTTC; CDR3: CASSRGSGTSGGSYEQYF
size: NA; V: TRBV11-2; D: NA; J: TRBJ2-1; DNA: TGTGCCAGCAGCTTAGGGGTTGGCCAAGGCAATGAGCAGTTCTTC; CDR3: CASSLGVGQGNEQFF
size: NA; V: TRBV7-2; D: NA; J: TRBJ2-1; DNA: TGTGCCAGCAAACCCAGGGGGGCGGAAGCGCAGTTCTTC; CDR3: CASKPRGAEAQFF
size: NA; V: TRBV7-9; D: TRBD1; J: TRBJ1-2; DNA: TGTGCCAGCAGCCTGGGGACAGGGAGGAACTATGGCTACACCTTC; CDR3: CASSLGTGRNYGYTF
size: NA; V: TRBV4-2; D: NA; J: TRBJ1-6; DNA: TGTGCCAGCAGCCAAGTGGTTGGGAGCTCCTATAATTCACCCCTCCACTTT; CDR3: CASSQVVGSSYNSPLHF
size: NA; V: TRBV9; D: NA; J: TRBJ2-3; DNA: TGTGCCAGCAGCCCCCAAATCACAGATACGCAGTATTTT; CDR3: CASSPQITDTQYF
size: once; V: TRBV4-3; D: TRBD1; J: TRBJ1-2; DNA: TGCGCCAGCAGCCAAGAGCGGACAGGGCTTGGCTACACCTTC; CDR3: CASSQERTGLGYTF
size: NA; V: TRBV18; D: NA; J: TRBJ1-5; DNA: TGTGCCAGCTCACGATCCCGAGCAAATCAGCCCCAGCATTTT; CDR3: CASSRSRANQPQHF
size: few; V: TRBV7-2; D: NA; J: TRBJ1-1; DNA: TGTGCCAGCAGCTCTGCGGGGGGACAGAACACTGAAGCTTTCTTT; CDR3: CASSSAGGQNTEAFF
size: once; V: TRBV11-2; D: NA; J: TRBJ1-2; DNA: TGTGCCAGCAGCTTAATGGCACCCGCTAACTATGGCTACACCTTC; CDR3: CASSLMAPANYGYTF
size: NA; V: TRBV5-1; D: NA; J: TRBJ2-5; DNA: TGCGCCAGCAGCATCCGGGTCGCGGGAGAGACCCAGTACTTC; CDR3: CASSIRVAGETQYF
size: NA; V: TRBV30; D: TRBD1; J: TRBJ1-2; DNA: TGTGCCTGGAGGGTGGACAGGGGGCGCATAGGCTATGGCTACACCTTC; CDR3: CAWRVDRGRIGYGYTF
size: NA; V: TRBV7-2; D: NA; J: TRBJ1-5; DNA: TGTGCCAGCAGCTTAGATCGAAGAGATCAGCCCCAGCATTTT; CDR3: CASSLDRRDQPQHF
size: NA; V: TRBV19; D: TRBD1; J: TRBJ1-5; DNA: TGTGCCAGTAGTCGGACAGGGGGTACTAGCAATCAGCCCCAGCATTTT; CDR3: CASSRTGGTSNQPQHF
size: NA; V: TRBV11-3; D: NA; J: TRBJ2-1; DNA: TGTGCCAGCAGCTTAGGAGGGGGTCTAAACAGAAGCTCCTACAATGAGCAGTTCTTC; CDR3: CASSLGGGLNRSSYNEQFF
size: NA; V: TRBV27; D: NA; J: TRBJ1-2; DNA: TGTGCCAGCAGTTCCCCCCTTAACTATGGCTACACCTTC; CDR3: CASSSPLNYGYTF
size: NA; V: TRBV7-9; D: NA; J: TRBJ1-1; DNA: TGTGCCAGCAGCTTAGTTAACACTGAAGCTTTCTTT; CDR3: CASSLVNTEAFF
size: NA; V: TRBV4-1; D: NA; J: TRBJ1-2; DNA: TGCGCCAGCAGCCAAGTGGCAGCCTATGGCTACACCTTC; CDR3: CASSQVAAYGYTF
size: few; V: TRBV12-5; D: NA; J: TRBJ2-1; DNA: TGTGCTAGTGGTTTGGTAAGAGACCCCAATGAGCAGTTCTTC; CDR3: CASGLVRDPNEQFF
size: NA; V: TRBV6-5; D: NA; J: TRBJ2-7; DNA: TGTGCCAGCAGCCTGGGGACGTTTCACGAGCAGTACTTC; CDR3: CASSLGTFHEQYF
size: once; V: TRBV10-3; D: NA; J: TRBJ1-4; DNA: TGTGCCATCAAGTGGGGTATTAATGAAAAACTGTTTTTT; CDR3: CAIKWGINEKLFF
size: NA; V: TRBV28; D: NA; J: TRBJ1-6; DNA: TGTGCCAGCAGTTTTGCGAGACAGCTTAATTCACCCCTCCACTTT; CDR3: CASSFARQLNSPLHF
size: NA; V: TRBV5-5; D: TRBD2; J: TRBJ2-7; DNA: TGTGCCAGCAGCTTAAGGGCCAGCGGGGTCTTCTACGAGCAGTACTTC; CDR3: CASSLRASGVFYEQYF
size: NA; V: TRBV3-1/TRBV3-2; D: NA; J: TRBJ2-2; DNA: TGTGCCAGCAGCCAAGATCCACCAGGGACGAACACCGGGGAGCTGTTTTTT; CDR3: CASSQDPPGTNTGELFF
size: once; V: TRBV29-1; D: NA; J: TRBJ2-7; DNA: TGCAGCGTTGAAGTTCCGGGGAGCTCCTACGAGCAGTACTTC; CDR3: CSVEVPGSSYEQYF
size: NA; V: TRBV6-5; D: NA; J: TRBJ1-3; DNA: TGTGCCAGCAGTTCCGGGGACGGATCTGGAAACACCATATATTTT; CDR3: CASSSGDGSGNTIYF
size: NA; V: TRBV6-5; D: NA; J: TRBJ1-6; DNA: TGTGCCAGCAGTTACGGGGAATATAATTCACCCCTCCACTTT; CDR3: CASSYGEYNSPLHF
size: NA; V: TRBV11-3; D: TRBD1; J: TRBJ1-2; DNA: TGTGCCAAACCCCGGGACAGGGCCTCCCTTGCTAACTATGGCTACACCTTC; CDR3: CAKPRDRASLANYGYTF
size: NA; V: TRBV7-2; D: NA; J: TRBJ2-4; DNA: TGTGCCAGCAGCTTAGTTTCAGGCACCGCCAAAAACATTCAGTACTTC; CDR3: CASSLVSGTAKNIQYF
size: once; V: TRBV12-3/TRBV12-4; D: TRBD1; J: TRBJ1-4; DNA: TGTGCCAGCAGTCGACAGGGAGTTGAAAAACTGTTTTTT; CDR3: CASSRQGVEKLFF
size: NA; V: TRBV7-8; D: NA; J: TRBJ2-5; DNA: TGTGCCAGCAGCTTAGGGGGTCTAGGCGAGACCCAGTACTTC; CDR3: CASSLGGLGETQYF
size: NA; V: TRBV9; D: NA; J: TRBJ1-1; DNA: TGTGCCAGCGCACGAAAGGGCGGGGTGGGGACTGAAGCTTTCTTT; CDR3: CASARKGGVGTEAFF
size: once; V: TRBV11-2; D: TRBD2; J: TRBJ2-7; DNA: TGTGCCAGCAGCCTAGCGGGCCGAGGATACGAGCAGTACTTC; CDR3: CASSLAGRGYEQYF
size: NA; V: TRBV29-1; D: NA; J: TRBJ1-1; DNA: TGCAGCGTTAAACCCCAAGTTAGCGAAACTGAAGCTTTCTTT; CDR3: CSVKPQVSETEAFF
size: NA; V: TRBV6-5; D: TRBD2; J: TRBJ2-7; DNA: TGTGCCAGTAAGACTAGCGGGGGAGCCTACGAGCAGTACTTC; CDR3: CASKTSGGAYEQYF
size: NA; V: TRBV30; D: NA; J: TRBJ1-3; DNA: TGTGCCTGGAGTCCCTCTTACTCCTCTGGAAACACCATATATTTT; CDR3: CAWSPSYSSGNTIYF
size: NA; V: TRBV30; D: NA; J: TRBJ1-4; DNA: TGTGCCTGGGGGGGAAGGGCTAATGAAAAACTGTTTTTT; CDR3: CAWGGRANEKLFF
size: NA; V: TRBV7-9; D: TRBD1; J: TRBJ1-2; DNA: TGTGCCAGCAGCTTAGAAGAGACAGGGGTTCGGGGCTACACCTTC; CDR3: CASSLEETGVRGYTF
size: NA; V: TRBV9; D: NA; J: TRBJ1-2; DNA: TGTGCCAGCAGCGAGGGGACGAATTATACCTTC; CDR3: CASSEGTNYTF
size: NA; V: TRBV29-1; D: NA; J: TRBJ1-5; DNA: TGCAGCGTCCCCACACAGTACTATAGCAATCAGCCCCAGCATTTT; CDR3: CSVPTQYYSNQPQHF
size: NA; V: TRBV21-1; D: NA; J: TRBJ1-4; DNA: TGTGCCAGCAGCAAAGCTAATACGGGGGGTGAAAAACTGTTTTTT; CDR3: CASSKANTGGEKLFF
size: NA; V: TRBV6-6; D: TRBD2; J: TRBJ2-1; DNA: TGTGCCAGCAGCCCCTTAGCGGGAGTCGGAGACAATGAGCAGTTCTTC; CDR3: CASSPLAGVGDNEQFF
size: NA; V: TRBV7-2; D: NA; J: TRBJ1-1; DNA: TGTGCCAGCAGCTCTACTGACAGGCCGAACACTGAAGCTTTCTTT; CDR3: CASSSTDRPNTEAFF
size: NA; V: TRBV4-3; D: NA; J: TRBJ1-6; DNA: TGCGCCAGCAGCCACACCCTGGAGGGGGAATCACCCCTCCACTTT; CDR3: CASSHTLEGESPLHF
size: NA; V: TRBV5-1; D: TRBD2; J: TRBJ2-1; DNA: TGCGCCAGCAGCTTTGGGACTAGCTCAGTAGATGAGCAGTTCTTC; CDR3: CASSFGTSSVDEQFF
size: NA; V: TRBV2; D: TRBD1; J: TRBJ1-4; DNA: TGTGCCAGCAGAAAGACAGGGGGGAATGAAAAACTGTTTTTT; CDR3: CASRKTGGNEKLFF
size: NA; V: TRBV27; D: TRBD1; J: TRBJ2-7; DNA: TGTGCCAGCCAAAGGAAGACAGGGGGTTTCAACGAGCAGTACTTC; CDR3: CASQRKTGGFNEQYF
size: NA; V: TRBV7-3; D: NA; J: TRBJ2-3; DNA: TGTGCCAGCAGCTCGGCGGGGACCAGCACAGATACGCAGTATTTT; CDR3: CASSSAGTSTDTQYF
size: NA; V: TRBV6-2/TRBV6-3; D: NA; J: TRBJ2-7; DNA: TGTGCCAGCAGCCTCGGCAGCGGGTGGTTTGACGAGCAGTACTTC; CDR3: CASSLGSGWFDEQYF
size: NA; V: TRBV5-8; D: NA; J: TRBJ2-4; DNA: TGTGCCAGCAGCCCGACAGGCCTAGGGCCCTCTAAGGGGAACATTCAGTACTTC; CDR3: CASSPTGLGPSKGNIQYF
size: once; V: TRBV6-2/TRBV6-3; D: TRBD1; J: TRBJ1-5; DNA: TGTGCCAGCAGTTCCCGGGACAGGGGTTTTCAGCCCCAGCATTTT; CDR3: CASSSRDRGFQPQHF
size: NA; V: TRBV3-1/TRBV3-2; D: NA; J: TRBJ2-3; DNA: TGTGCCAGCAGCTTCTGGTTGGTCGCTAGCACAGATACGCAGTATTTT; CDR3: CASSFWLVASTDTQYF
size: NA; V: TRBV18; D: TRBD1; J: TRBJ1-4; DNA: TGTGCCAGCTCACCCGACAGGGGGCCTGAAAAACTGTTTTTT; CDR3: CASSPDRGPEKLFF